These 22 T cell receptor beta chains originate from one sample sequenced in a study of control samples from healthy donors and cancer patients. Repertoires were generated with immunoSEQ multiplex PCR, while TCRdb's copy carries only in-frame clones and drops some. The sample records approximately 140,000 clones, roughly 90% being singletons. Sequenced sample: PBMCs. The receptors stem from a man between 45 and 60 years old with head and neck cancer.

The V call is TRBV4-1, the J call TRBJ2-1; 10 nucleotides match TRBD2. V lost 4 bases and J lost 8; bases outside the gene matches: 8. Germline assignment: CDR1 MGHRA and CDR2 YSYEKL. The CDR3 extends over 15 amino acids. The CDR3 loop is CASSLKREGGDEQFF. The CDR3 DNA is TGCGCCAGCAGCCTCAAGCGGGAGGGTGGGGATGAGCAGTTCTTC.

This chain links TRBV3-1 (or the pseudogene TRBV3-2) with TRBJ1-6; D possibly corresponds to TRBD1 (5 bases). Germline assignment: CDR1 LGHDT and CDR2 YNNKEL (reference sequence). Trimming pared 1 base from V and 0 bases from J, leaving 16 bases between. The CDR3 has 19 residues. For the CDR3, the DNA is TGTGCCAGCAGCCAAGGCCAGGGTGTCGGAGGCTCCTATAATTCACCCCTCCACTTT. It yields the protein CASSQGQGVGGSYNSPLHF.

The chain couples TRBV9 to TRBJ2-1, with D hard to call. The CDR3 loop spans 15 amino acids. Trimming cost V 4 bases and J 0 bases, with 11 bases left between them. Germline V gene sequence: CDR1 SGDLS, CDR2 YYNGEE. The CDR3 sequence is CASSPWLSSYNEQFF. DNA for the CDR3: TGTGCCAGCAGCCCATGGTTGAGCTCCTACAATGAGCAGTTCTTC. Together with reference TRBV9 and TRBJ2-1, the CDR3 gives the full variable domain: DSGVTQTPKHLITATGQRVTLRCSPRSGDLSVYWYQQSLDQGLQFLIQYYNGEERAKGNILERFSAQQFPDLHSELNLSSLELGDSALYFCASSPWLSSYNEQFFGPGTRLTVL.

V usage is TRBV30 and J usage is TRBJ1-1; D unresolved. Trimming left V 1 base short and J 1 base short, with 4 bases between. The CDR3 sequence is 12 residues long. Germline CDR1 and CDR2: GTSNPN and SVGIG (reference sequence). The CDR3 DNA is TGTGCCTGGAGTGCTGGGAACACTGAAGCTTTCTTT. Residues: CAWSAGNTEAFF.

The chain is built from TRBV7-6 and TRBJ1-1; possible D gene TRBD1, 5 bases. Germline CDR1 is SGHVS and CDR2 is FNYEAQ. The CDR3 extends over 14 amino acids. V was trimmed by 7 bases and J by 1 base, leaving 13 bases between them. The CDR3: CASTSGTENTEAFF. The CDR3, as DNA: TGTGCCAGCACCTCCGGGACTGAGAACACTGAAGCTTTCTTT.

The J gene is TRBJ1-1, the V gene TRBV6-5, with D possibly being TRBD1 (5 bases). The ends were cut back, 5 bases at V and 5 bases at J, with 18 bases in the middle. The CDR3 spans 15 residues. In germline, CDR1 is MNHEY, CDR2 SVGAGI. CDR3 loop: CASSPSRVAGTEAFF. The CDR3 DNA sequence: TGTGCCAGCAGTCCCTCCAGGGTAGCGGGGACTGAAGCTTTCTTT.

The rearrangement joins TRBV9 to TRBJ1-3; 7 bases map to TRBD1. CDR3 length: 14 amino acids. Germline-derived CDR1 and CDR2 are SGDLS and YYNGEE. V shed 5 bases, J shed 4 bases, and the junction held 6 bases outside the gene matches. The CDR3 sequence: CASREGTVGNTIYF. In DNA, the CDR3 is TGTGCCAGCAGGGAGGGGACAGTCGGAAACACCATATATTTT.

In the case of this clone: Additional DNA sequences in this sample encode the identical CDR3. This chain joins TRBV19 and TRBJ2-7; 7 nucleotides agree with TRBD1. After removal of 6 bases from V and 0 bases from J, the junction contained 5 bases not matched to a gene. Germline loops: CDR1 LNHDA, CDR2 SQIVND (reference sequence). The CDR3 spans 14 residues. This CDR3 is CASSERGPSYEQYF. CDR3 nucleotides: TGTGCCAGTAGCGAGAGGGGGCCCTCCTACGAGCAGTACTTC.

The chain employs TRBV5-4 and TRBJ1-3, with D uncertain. The CDR3 has 13 amino acids. V was trimmed by 4 bases and J by 2 bases, leaving 7 bases between them. Germline CDR1 and CDR2: SGHNT and YYREEE (reference sequence). CDR3 bases: TGTGCCAGCAGCATAGTTCCTGGAAACACCATATATTTT. It is translated as CASSIVPGNTIYF.

This clone was found once. The chain links TRBV7-2 to TRBJ2-3, with D possibly TRBD2 on 6 matching bases. CDR1 is SGHTA, CDR2 FQGNSA, per germline. The V end was cut by 0 bases, the J end by 2 bases, with 12 bases between. This CDR3 region has 16 residues. CDR3 amino acids: CASSLAGSGYTDTQYF. The DNA of the CDR3 is TGTGCCAGCAGCTTAGCCGGTAGCGGCTACACAGATACGCAGTATTTT.

This clone was seen only once. The chain is built from TRBV6-5 and TRBJ1-2, with D possibly TRBD1 on 6 matching bases. Per germline, CDR1 MNHEY and CDR2 SVGAGI. The V end was cut by 0 bases, the J end by 4 bases, with 12 bases between. The CDR3 covers 15 residues. CDR3 residues: CASSYSYRVFYGYTF. The DNA of the CDR3 is TGTGCCAGCAGTTACTCGTACAGGGTTTTCTATGGCTACACCTTC.

This clone showed up just once. V usage is TRBV19 and J usage is TRBJ2-7; TRBD2 agrees at 7 bases. With V trimmed by 0 bases and J by 2 bases, 7 bases remained unmatched. This CDR3 has 16 residues. CDR1 and CDR2 (germline): LNHDA, SQIVND (reference sequence). CDR3: CASSIDQLATTYEQYF. The CDR3 DNA sequence: TGTGCCAGTAGTATAGATCAACTAGCGACTACCTACGAGCAGTACTTC.

The chain employs TRBV28 and TRBJ2-3; D is undetermined. The CDR3 has 16 residues. V lost 5 bases and J 5 bases, leaving 20 bases between the germline ends. Germline CDR1 reads MDHEN; CDR2 reads SYDVKM. In DNA form, the CDR3 reads TGTGCCAGCAGTCCCTCTATGGGCGCAGTAGGAGATACGCAGTATTTT. Protein sequence: CASSPSMGAVGDTQYF.

V gene TRBV7-9 combines with J gene TRBJ2-2; TRBD1 or TRBD2 may be the D gene (5 bases each). Germline loops: CDR1 SEHNR, CDR2 FQNEAQ (reference sequence). The CDR3 consists of 15 residues. Trimming cost V 5 bases and J 3 bases, with 13 bases left between them. For the CDR3, the DNA is TGTGCCAGCAGCGGCGAGGGGTTGGACACCGGGGAGCTGTTTTTT. Its protein is CASSGEGLDTGELFF.

The chain carries TRBV28 and TRBJ2-7; a possible D gene is TRBD2 (6 bases). Germline-derived CDR1 and CDR2 are MDHEN and SYDVKM. Trimming cost V 3 bases and J 2 bases, with 11 bases left between them. The CDR3 contains 14 residues. CDR3 region: CASSFRGGTYEQYF. CDR3 coding DNA: TGTGCCAGCAGTTTCCGTGGGGGGACCTACGAGCAGTACTTC.

DNA for the CDR3: TGTGCCAGCACCCAGACAGGGAGCACTGAAGCTTTCTTT. Encoded protein: CASTQTGSTEAFF. The chain employs TRBV27 and TRBJ1-1; 7 bases fit TRBD1. Trimming removed 7 bases from V and 4 bases from J; junction bases left unmatched: 6. The germline CDR1 and CDR2 sequences are MNHEY and SMNVEV (reference sequence). This CDR3 region has 13 residues.

The J gene is TRBJ1-1, the V gene TRBV9; no firm D call. CDR1 SGDLS and CDR2 YYNGEE come from the germline V gene. Trimming took 1 base from V and 9 from J, leaving 13 bases between them. This CDR3 has 13 residues. The CDR3 DNA follows: TGTGCCAGCAGCGTAACCTTAGACGCAAAAGCTTTCTTT. Translated, it gives CASSVTLDAKAFF.

This rearrangement joins TRBV6-5 to TRBJ2-6; D possibly corresponds to TRBD2 (6 bases). The CDR3 consists of 15 residues. Trimming removed 7 bases at V and 1 base at J, with 11 bases between. Germline V gives CDR1 MNHEY, CDR2 SVGAGI. Here the CDR3 DNA reads TGTGCCAGCACGGGACGGGGGTCTGGGGCCAACGTCCTGACTTTC. This gives the protein CASTGRGSGANVLTF.

The gene calls are TRBV4-2 and TRBJ2-5; TRBD2 agrees at 10 bases. The germline V gene encodes CDR1 LGHNA and CDR2 YNFKEQ. Losses at the gene ends were 0 bases for V and 4 bases for J; bases not matched to a gene: 5. There are 16 residues in the CDR3. The CDR3 bases are TGTGCCAGCAGCCAAGAGGAGCGGGGGGGCCTAGAGACCCAGTACTTC. This translates into CASSQEERGGLETQYF.

The J gene is TRBJ2-3, the V gene TRBV3-1 (or the pseudogene TRBV3-2); D ambiguous. The CDR3 is made up of 17 amino acids. The V gene's germline CDR1 is LGHDT and CDR2 YNNKEL (reference sequence). The germline V and J ends were trimmed by 1 base and 2 bases, with 16 bases remaining between them. This CDR3 is CASSQARIWLNTDTQYF. The DNA for the CDR3 is TGTGCCAGCAGCCAAGCCCGCATTTGGCTTAACACAGATACGCAGTATTTT.

V is TRBV6-1 and J is TRBJ1-1; D remains ambiguous. V was shortened by 1 base and J by 4 bases, with 4 bases between the two germline ends. This CDR3 is built from 12 residues. Germline V gene sequence: CDR1 MNHNS, CDR2 SASEGT. The CDR3 sequence: CASSEGGTEAFF. The CDR3 DNA is TGTGCCAGCAGTGAAGGGGGCACTGAAGCTTTCTTT.

The chain combines TRBV27 with TRBJ2-7; D gene uncertain. The length of the CDR3 is 18 residues. CDR1 and CDR2 (germline): MNHEY, SMNVEV (reference sequence). Trimming removed 3 bases from V and 0 bases from J, with 21 bases in between. The chain's CDR3 is CASSLKSLLVSASYEQYF. In DNA form, the CDR3 reads TGTGCCAGCAGTTTGAAATCGCTCCTCGTGTCGGCCTCCTACGAGCAGTACTTC.